The rows below give T cell receptor beta chains drawn from one sample of a study of T cell changes during pregnancy in multiple sclerosis. Here immunoSEQ multiplex PCR was the method, and the copy in TCRdb shows in-frame clones only, minus some. The sample shows approximately 92,000 clones, approximately 95% of them seen only once. The sample here was peripheral blood, taken after pregnancy. The receptor source for this set is a female donor with multiple sclerosis, enrolled in a pregnancy study. Each CDR3 is given with its conserved first and last residue. A D gene is named only where the DNA matches it firmly. The size field is filled for only some rows; it gives once, few, many or a size class.

DNA,CDR3,size,D,J,V
TGTGCCAGCAATCCCCAGGCTAGCGGGAGCAACGAGCAGTACTTC,CASNPQASGSNEQYF,-,TRBD2,TRBJ2-7,TRBV6-1
TGTGCCAGCAGCGTAGAGAAGGCGGCCTACAATGAGCAGTTCTTC,CASSVEKAAYNEQFF,-,-,TRBJ2-1,TRBV9
TGTGCCAGCTCACTAGCGTTGACAGATACGCAGTATTTT,CASSLALTDTQYF,-,-,TRBJ2-3,TRBV18
TGTGCCAGCAGCTCGTGGACAGGGCTCCCCAATGAGCAGTTCTTC,CASSSWTGLPNEQFF,-,TRBD1,TRBJ2-1,TRBV7-8
TGTGCCAGCAGCCCTGGTGTGGGCAGGGGATATACCGAGCAGTACTTC,CASSPGVGRGYTEQYF,-,-,TRBJ2-7,TRBV5-4
TGCAGTGCTAGAGATGACTACGAGCAGTACTTC,CSARDDYEQYF,once,-,TRBJ2-7,TRBV20-1
TGTGCCAGCAGCGAAGGGACAGGGGGCTTAACAGATACGCAGTATTTT,CASSEGTGGLTDTQYF,once,TRBD1,TRBJ2-3,TRBV2
TGTGCCAGCTCACCACGGGGACAGTCTAATGAAAAACTGTTTTTT,CASSPRGQSNEKLFF,-,TRBD1,TRBJ1-4,TRBV18
TGTGCCAGTAGTTCAAGACTAGCGGGAGACTACGAGCAGTACTTC,CASSSRLAGDYEQYF,-,TRBD2,TRBJ2-7,TRBV19
TGTGCCTGGAGTCCATGGACTAGCCGAGAGACCCAGTACTTC,CAWSPWTSRETQYF,once,TRBD2,TRBJ2-5,TRBV30
TGTGCCAGTAGCGATGGCGGGACAGCTTATGGCTACACCTTC,CASSDGGTAYGYTF,-,TRBD1,TRBJ1-2,TRBV19
TGTGCCAGCAGCAAATACAGAAATCAGCCCCAGCATTTT,CASSKYRNQPQHF,once,-,TRBJ1-5,TRBV21-1
TGTGCCAGCAGTGGCCGGTACACAGATACGCAGTATTTT,CASSGRYTDTQYF,-,-,TRBJ2-3,TRBV2
TGTGCCAGCAGCGTAAAGTGGGGGGTAGCTTACAATGAGCAGTTCTTC,CASSVKWGVAYNEQFF,-,-,TRBJ2-1,TRBV9
TGTGCCAGCAGCCTAATGGGCCCGGCGGGGAACAATGAGCAGTTCTTC,CASSLMGPAGNNEQFF,-,-,TRBJ2-1,TRBV7-3
TGTGCCAGCTTAGGACAGGGGGAACAGAGCTCCTACAATGAGCAGTTCTTC,CASLGQGEQSSYNEQFF,-,TRBD1,TRBJ2-1,TRBV27
TGTGCCAGCTCACCTCCGGGGAAGTACCAAGAGACCCAGTACTTC,CASSPPGKYQETQYF,-,-,TRBJ2-5,TRBV18
TGTGCCAGCAGCCCAGGGTTAAATCAGCCCCAGCATTTT,CASSPGLNQPQHF,-,-,TRBJ1-5,TRBV27
TGTGCCAGCAGGCCCAGTGGGGGGAACTATGGCTACACCTTC,CASRPSGGNYGYTF,-,-,TRBJ1-2,TRBV7-9
TGCGCCAGCAGCCAAGAGGGACTAAATGACAATGAGCAGTTCTTC,CASSQEGLNDNEQFF,-,TRBD2,TRBJ2-1,TRBV4-1
TGTGCCAGCAGTTTACGGGGAAGGGTGGGCTATGGCTACACCTTC,CASSLRGRVGYGYTF,-,-,TRBJ1-2,TRBV28
TGTGCCAGCAGCCCACCACGGGGGGAGATGAACACTGAAGCTTTCTTT,CASSPPRGEMNTEAFF,-,-,TRBJ1-1,TRBV7-9
TGCGCCAGCAGCTTGGAGGTAGCGGGCTCAGATACGCAGTATTTT,CASSLEVAGSDTQYF,-,TRBD2,TRBJ2-3,TRBV5-1
TGTGCCATCACTTCGCGGACAGGGGCGGCCGAGCAGTACTTC,CAITSRTGAAEQYF,-,TRBD1,TRBJ2-7,TRBV10-3
TGTGCCAGCAGCTTATTCCGGAACTATGGCTACACCTTC,CASSLFRNYGYTF,-,-,TRBJ1-2,TRBV11-2
TGTGCCAGCAGCCCGAGCGGCGCGAACACCGGGGAGCTGTTTTTT,CASSPSGANTGELFF,-,-,TRBJ2-2,TRBV7-7
TGTGCCAGCAGCGAGGCGAACTATGGCTACACCTTC,CASSEANYGYTF,-,-,TRBJ1-2,TRBV5-5
TGCGCCAGCAGCTTGGCCGGGACTAGCGGGAGGGCGAAGGAGCAGTTCTTC,CASSLAGTSGRAKEQFF,-,TRBD2,TRBJ2-1,TRBV5-1
TGTGCCACCAGCGGCCCCGGGACAGCCACCGGGGAGCTGTTTTTT,CATSGPGTATGELFF,-,TRBD1,TRBJ2-2,TRBV15
TGTGCCAGCAGTTTTCTAGCGGTCCAGGGCTCGGGCTATGAGCAGTTCTTC,CASSFLAVQGSGYEQFF,-,TRBD2,TRBJ2-1,TRBV27
TGTGCCTGGAGTGTATTCAAGGGACTTGATGGCTACACCTTC,CAWSVFKGLDGYTF,once,-,TRBJ1-2,TRBV30
TGTGCCAGCAGTGAAAGCCCCCTGATCTACGAGCAGTACTTC,CASSESPLIYEQYF,-,-,TRBJ2-7,TRBV6-1